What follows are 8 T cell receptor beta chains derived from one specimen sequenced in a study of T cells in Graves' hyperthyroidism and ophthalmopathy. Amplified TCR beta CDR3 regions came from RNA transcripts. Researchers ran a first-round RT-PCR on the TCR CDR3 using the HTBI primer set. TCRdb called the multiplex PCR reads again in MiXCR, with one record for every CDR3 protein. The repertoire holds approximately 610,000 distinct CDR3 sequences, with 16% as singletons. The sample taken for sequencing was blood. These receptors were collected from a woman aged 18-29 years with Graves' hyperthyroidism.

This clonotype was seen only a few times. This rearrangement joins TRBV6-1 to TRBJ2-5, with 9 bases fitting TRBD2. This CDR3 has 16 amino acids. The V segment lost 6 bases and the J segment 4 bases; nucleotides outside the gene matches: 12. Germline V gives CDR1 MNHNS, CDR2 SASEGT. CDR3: CASRSSGEPARETQYF. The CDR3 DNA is TGTGCCAGCAGGTCTAGCGGGGAACCCGCAAGAGAGACCCAGTACTTC.

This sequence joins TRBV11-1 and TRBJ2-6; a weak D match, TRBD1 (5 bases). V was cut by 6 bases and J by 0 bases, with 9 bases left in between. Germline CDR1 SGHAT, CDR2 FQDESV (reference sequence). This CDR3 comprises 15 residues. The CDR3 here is CASSFRVSGANVLTF. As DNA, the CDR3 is TGTGCCAGCAGTTTCAGGGTCTCTGGGGCCAACGTCCTGACTTTC.

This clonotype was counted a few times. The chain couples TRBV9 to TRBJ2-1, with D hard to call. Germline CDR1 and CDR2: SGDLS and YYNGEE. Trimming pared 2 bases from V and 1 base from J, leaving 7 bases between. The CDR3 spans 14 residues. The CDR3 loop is CASSVQVSYNEQFF. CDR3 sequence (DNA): TGTGCCAGCAGCGTTCAGGTTTCCTACAATGAGCAGTTCTTC.

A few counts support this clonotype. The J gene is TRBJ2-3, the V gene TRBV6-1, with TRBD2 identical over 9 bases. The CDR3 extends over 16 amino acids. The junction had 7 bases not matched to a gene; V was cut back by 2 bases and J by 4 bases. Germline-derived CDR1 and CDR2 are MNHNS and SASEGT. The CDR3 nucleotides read TGTGCCAGCAGTGAACGAGCTAGCGGGGCCCCAGATACGCAGTATTTT. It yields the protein CASSERASGAPDTQYF.

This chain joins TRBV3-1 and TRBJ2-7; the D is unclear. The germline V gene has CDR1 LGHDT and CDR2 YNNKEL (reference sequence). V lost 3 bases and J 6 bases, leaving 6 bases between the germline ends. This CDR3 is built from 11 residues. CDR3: CASSHSSEQYF. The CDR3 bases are TGTGCCAGCAGCCATTCAAGCGAGCAGTACTTC.

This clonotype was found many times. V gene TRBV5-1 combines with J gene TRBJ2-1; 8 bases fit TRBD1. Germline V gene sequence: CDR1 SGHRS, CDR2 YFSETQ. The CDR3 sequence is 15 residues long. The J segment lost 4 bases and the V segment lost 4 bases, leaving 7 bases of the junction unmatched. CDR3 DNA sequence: TGCGCCAGCAGCGATCAGGGGGCGGGTTACAATGAGCAGTTCTTC. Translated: CASSDQGAGYNEQFF.

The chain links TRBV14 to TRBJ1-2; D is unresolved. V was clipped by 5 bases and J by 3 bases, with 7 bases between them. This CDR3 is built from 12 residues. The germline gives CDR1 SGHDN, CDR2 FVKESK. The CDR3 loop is CASSWTDYGYTF. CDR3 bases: TGTGCCAGCAGCTGGACGGACTATGGCTACACCTTC.

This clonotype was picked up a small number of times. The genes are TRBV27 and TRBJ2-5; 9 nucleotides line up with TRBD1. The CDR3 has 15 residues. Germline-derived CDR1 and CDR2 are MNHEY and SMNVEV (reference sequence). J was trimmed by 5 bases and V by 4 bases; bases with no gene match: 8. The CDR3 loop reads CASSSRQGGRETQYF. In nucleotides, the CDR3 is TGTGCCAGCAGTTCACGACAGGGGGGAAGGGAGACCCAGTACTTC.